Included here is one TCR beta chain sequence, with context. The entry originates in a study of technical replicates of blood from a few donors. Here immunoSEQ multiplex PCR was the method, and the copy in TCRdb shows in-frame clones only, minus some. Of tens of thousands of clones in the sample, 90% to 95% are singletons; the top ten hold about 4.3%. Trimming took off 2 bases at V and 0 bases at J, with 7 bases between the two ends. The CDR3 runs to 14 residues. Germline lookup yields CDR1 LNHDA and CDR2 SQIVND (reference sequence). Sequenced material: PBMCs. The chain uses TRBV19 and TRBJ1-1; the D is unclear. The sequence was collected from a human donor in good health. Some clones in this sample may be carry-over from other donors' samples. The CDR3 protein is CASSIPVMNTEAFF. CDR3 in DNA: TGTGCCAGTAGTATACCAGTTATGAACACTGAAGCTTTCTTT.